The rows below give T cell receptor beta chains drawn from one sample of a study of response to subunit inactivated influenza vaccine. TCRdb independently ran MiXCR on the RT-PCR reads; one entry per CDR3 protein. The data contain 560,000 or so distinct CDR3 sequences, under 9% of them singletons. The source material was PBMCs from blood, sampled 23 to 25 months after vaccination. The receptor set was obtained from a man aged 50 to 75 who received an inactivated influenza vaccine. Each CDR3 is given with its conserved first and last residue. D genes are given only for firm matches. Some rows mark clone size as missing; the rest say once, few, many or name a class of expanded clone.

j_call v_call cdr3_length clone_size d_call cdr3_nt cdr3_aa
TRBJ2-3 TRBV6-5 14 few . TGTGCCAGCAGTTACTCGCAGGGCACAGATACGCAGTATTTT CASSYSQGTDTQYF
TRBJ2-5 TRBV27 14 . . TGTGCCAGCAGTTTATCCCGCAGTTTCGAGACCCAGTACTTC CASSLSRSFETQYF
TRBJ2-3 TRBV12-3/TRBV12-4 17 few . TGTGCCAGCAGTCCTTTGGCGACAGCGCTTCGGGCCAATACGCAGTATTTT CASSPLATALRANTQYF
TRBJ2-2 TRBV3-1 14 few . TGTGCCAGCAGAAAGCAGGTCACCACCGGGGAGCTGTTTTTT CASRKQVTTGELFF
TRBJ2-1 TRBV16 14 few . TGTGCCAGCAGCCAATCCCGGGGCTCCAATGAGCAGTTCTTC CASSQSRGSNEQFF
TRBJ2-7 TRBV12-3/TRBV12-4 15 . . TGTGCCAGGGTTCTTCGGCGGGCTAAGGGCTACGAGCAGTACTTC CARVLRRAKGYEQYF
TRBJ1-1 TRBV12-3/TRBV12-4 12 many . TGTGCCAGCAGCAAGACAGCCCTTGAAGCTTTCTTT CASSKTALEAFF
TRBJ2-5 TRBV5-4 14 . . TGTGCCACTAAGCCCTTGGGAACCGTGGAGACCCAGTACTTC CATKPLGTVETQYF
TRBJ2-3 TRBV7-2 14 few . TGTGCCAGCAGCTTATGGGTCAACACAGATACGCAGTATTTT CASSLWVNTDTQYF
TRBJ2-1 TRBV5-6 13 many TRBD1 TGTGCCAGCAGCGGGACAGGGTCCAATGAGCAGTTCTTC CASSGTGSNEQFF
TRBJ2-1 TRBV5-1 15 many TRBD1 TGCGCCAGCAGCGGCGGGGACAGGAGAAACAATGAGCAGTTCTTC CASSGGDRRNNEQFF
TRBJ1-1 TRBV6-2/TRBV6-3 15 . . TGTGCCAGCAGACGCGAACAGGGTTTCAACACTGAAGCTTTCTTT CASRREQGFNTEAFF
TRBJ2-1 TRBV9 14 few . TGTGCCAGCAGCGGACCCCGGGGCAACAATGAGCAGTTCTTC CASSGPRGNNEQFF
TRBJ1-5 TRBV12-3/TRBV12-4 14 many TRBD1 TGTGCCAGCAGCAAGACAGGGGTCAATCAGCCCCAGCATTTT CASSKTGVNQPQHF
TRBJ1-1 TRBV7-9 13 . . TGTGCCAGCTTCCCGGCAGGGAACACTGAAGCTTTCTTT CASFPAGNTEAFF
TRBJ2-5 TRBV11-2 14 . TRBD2 TGTGCCAGCAGCTTAGTGGCTAGCGGGGGGAGGGAGTACTTC CASSLVASGGREYF
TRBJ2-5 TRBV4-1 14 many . TGCGCCAGCAGCCAAGTCAGCTACCAAGAGACCCAGTACTTC CASSQVSYQETQYF
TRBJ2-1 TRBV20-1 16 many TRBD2 TGCAGTGCTGATGGACTAGCGGGAGGGCCTAGTGGTGAGCAGTTCTTC CSADGLAGGPSGEQFF